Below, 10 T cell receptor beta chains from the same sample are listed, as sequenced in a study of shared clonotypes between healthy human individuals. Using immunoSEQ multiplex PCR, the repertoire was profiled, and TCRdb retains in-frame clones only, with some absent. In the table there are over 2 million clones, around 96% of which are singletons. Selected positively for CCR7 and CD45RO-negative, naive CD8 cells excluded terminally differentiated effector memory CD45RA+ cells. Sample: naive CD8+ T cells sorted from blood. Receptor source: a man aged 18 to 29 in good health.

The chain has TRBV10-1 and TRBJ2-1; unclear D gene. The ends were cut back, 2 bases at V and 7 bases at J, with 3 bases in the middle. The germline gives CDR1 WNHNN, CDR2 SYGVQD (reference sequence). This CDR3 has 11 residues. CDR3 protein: CASSENNEQFF. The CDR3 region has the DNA TGCGCCAGCAGTGAGAATAATGAGCAGTTCTTC.

This chain's CDR3 is CASSADNYQPQHF. CDR3 DNA: TGTGCCAGCAGTGCGGACAACTATCAGCCCCAGCATTTT. The chain links TRBV2 to TRBJ1-5; a possible D gene is TRBD1 (5 bases). Trimming took off 4 bases at V and 5 bases at J, with 9 bases between the two ends. Germline CDR1 is SNHLY and CDR2 is FYNNEI. This CDR3 contains 13 residues.

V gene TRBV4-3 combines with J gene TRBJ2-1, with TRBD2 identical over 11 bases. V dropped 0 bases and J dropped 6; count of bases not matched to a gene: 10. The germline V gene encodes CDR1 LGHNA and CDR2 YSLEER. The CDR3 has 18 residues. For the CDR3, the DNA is TGCGCCAGCAGCCAAGAGGGTCCTAGCGGGAGGTTTAGCAATGAGCAGTTCTTC. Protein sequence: CASSQEGPSGRFSNEQFF.

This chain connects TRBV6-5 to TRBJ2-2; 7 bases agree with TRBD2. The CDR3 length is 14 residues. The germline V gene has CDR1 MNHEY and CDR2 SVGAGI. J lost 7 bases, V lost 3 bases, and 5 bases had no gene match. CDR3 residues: CASSYGGGVGELFF. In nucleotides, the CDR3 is TGTGCCAGCAGTTATGGTGGGGGGGTCGGGGAGCTGTTTTTT.

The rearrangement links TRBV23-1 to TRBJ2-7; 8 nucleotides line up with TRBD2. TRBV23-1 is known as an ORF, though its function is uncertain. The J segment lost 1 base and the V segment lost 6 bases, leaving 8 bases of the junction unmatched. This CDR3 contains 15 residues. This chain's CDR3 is CASSRGGNGSYEQYF. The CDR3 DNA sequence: TGCGCCAGCAGCCGGGGGGGCAATGGGTCCTACGAGCAGTACTTC.

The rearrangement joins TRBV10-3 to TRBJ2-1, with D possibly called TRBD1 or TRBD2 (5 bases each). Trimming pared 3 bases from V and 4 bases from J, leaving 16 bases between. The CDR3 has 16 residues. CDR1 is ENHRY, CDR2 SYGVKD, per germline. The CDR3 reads CAISDLGDPEYNEQFF. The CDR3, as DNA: TGTGCCATCAGTGACCTGGGGGACCCAGAATACAATGAGCAGTTCTTC.

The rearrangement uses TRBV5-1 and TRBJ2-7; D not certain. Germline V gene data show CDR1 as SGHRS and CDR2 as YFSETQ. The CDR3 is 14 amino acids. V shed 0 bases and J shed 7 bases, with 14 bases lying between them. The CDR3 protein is CASSLGSPSREQYF. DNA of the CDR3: TGCGCCAGCAGCTTGGGTAGTCCCTCTCGGGAGCAGTACTTC.

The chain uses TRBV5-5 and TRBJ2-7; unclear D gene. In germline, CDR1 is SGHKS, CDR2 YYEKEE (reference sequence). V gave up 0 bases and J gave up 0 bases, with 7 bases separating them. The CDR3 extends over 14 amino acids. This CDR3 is CASSLAGDSYEQYF. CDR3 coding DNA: TGTGCCAGCAGCTTGGCTGGTGACTCCTACGAGCAGTACTTC.

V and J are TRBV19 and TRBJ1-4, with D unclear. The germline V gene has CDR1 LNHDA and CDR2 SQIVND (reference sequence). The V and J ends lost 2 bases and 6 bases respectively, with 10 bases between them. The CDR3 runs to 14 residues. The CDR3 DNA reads TGTGCCAGTAGTATACAGGAGAGATATGAAAAACTGTTTTTT. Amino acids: CASSIQERYEKLFF.

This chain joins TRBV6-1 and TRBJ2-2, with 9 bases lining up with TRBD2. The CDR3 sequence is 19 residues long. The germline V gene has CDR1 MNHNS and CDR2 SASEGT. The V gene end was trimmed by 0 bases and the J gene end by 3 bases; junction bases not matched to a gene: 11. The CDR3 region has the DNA TGTGCCAGCAGTGAAGCGGGGACTAGCCGCCTCGGGGACACCGGGGAGCTGTTTTTT. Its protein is CASSEAGTSRLGDTGELFF.